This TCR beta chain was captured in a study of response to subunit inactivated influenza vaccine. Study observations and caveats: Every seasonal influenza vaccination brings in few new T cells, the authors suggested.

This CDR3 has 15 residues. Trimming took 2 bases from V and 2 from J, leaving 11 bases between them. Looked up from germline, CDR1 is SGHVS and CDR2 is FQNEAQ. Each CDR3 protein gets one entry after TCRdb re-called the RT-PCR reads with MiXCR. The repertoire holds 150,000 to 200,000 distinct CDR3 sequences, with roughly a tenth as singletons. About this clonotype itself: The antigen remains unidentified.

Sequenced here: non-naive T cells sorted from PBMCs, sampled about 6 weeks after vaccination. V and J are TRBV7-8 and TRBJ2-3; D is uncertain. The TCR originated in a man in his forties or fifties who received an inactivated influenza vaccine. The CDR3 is CASSLYDFSTDTQYF. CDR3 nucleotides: TGTGCCAGCAGCTTATATGACTTCTCCACAGATACGCAGTATTTT.